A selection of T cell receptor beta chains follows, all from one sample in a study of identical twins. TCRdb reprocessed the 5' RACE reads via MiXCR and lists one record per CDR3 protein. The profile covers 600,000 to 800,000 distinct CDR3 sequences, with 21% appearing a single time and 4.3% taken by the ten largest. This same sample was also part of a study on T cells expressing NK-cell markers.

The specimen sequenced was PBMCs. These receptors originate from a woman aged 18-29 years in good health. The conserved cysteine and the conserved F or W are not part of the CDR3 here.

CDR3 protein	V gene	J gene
ASSSVDDEQF	TRBV5-1	TRBJ2-1
SALTSGGSEQF	TRBV29-1	TRBJ2-1
ASSPQGLSYEQY	TRBV27	TRBJ2-7
ASSHGQGFNSPLH	TRBV14	TRBJ1-6
ASSIYGPNTEAF	TRBV19	TRBJ1-1
SARPTSGDYNEQF	TRBV20-1	TRBJ2-1
ASSLVSAKLF	TRBV5-6	TRBJ1-4
ASSVGRLVTDTQY	TRBV5-6	TRBJ2-3
ASSARDRGYNEQF	TRBV9	TRBJ2-1
ASGLLRGLNTGELF	TRBV12-5	TRBJ2-2
ASSTMVETQY	TRBV11-2	TRBJ2-5
ASSPGEGVYNEQF	TRBV7-7	TRBJ2-1
ASSLGVMNTEAF	TRBV25-1	TRBJ1-1
ASSLDGIINVAGEDL	TRBV5-1	TRBJ2-1
ASTFLPSGRYEQY	TRBV27	TRBJ2-7
AISETTDTQY	TRBV10-3	TRBJ2-3
ASSEFPSTEAF	TRBV10-2	TRBJ1-1
SARDPGQGAEAF	TRBV20-1	TRBJ1-1
ASSERDSYNEQF	TRBV5-1	TRBJ2-1
ATKMGSGYTDTQY	TRBV6-1	TRBJ2-3
SARRPNNEQF	TRBV20-1	TRBJ2-1